This paragraph reports one TCR beta chain. Authors' methods: Estimation of nucleated cell counts was performed using reference gene primer amplification. Using immunoSEQ multiplex PCR, the repertoire was profiled, and TCRdb retains in-frame clones only, with some absent. V and J calls and clone size are as listed in that table; D and trimming were resolved from the DNA. The repertoire holds around 65,000 clones, approximately 75% seen once, with around 47% in the top ten. The CDR3 has 16 amino acids. Germline-derived CDR1 and CDR2 are SEHNR and FQNEAQ (reference sequence). V shed 1 base, J shed 1 base, and the junction held 5 bases outside the gene matches. This entry comes from a study of blood T cell repertoires in COVID-19.

The sequencing sample was made of peripheral blood. This receptor was obtained from a human donor in a cohort sampled during active COVID-19. V gene TRBV7-9 combines with J gene TRBJ2-3; 7 bases line up with TRBD1. CDR3 amino acids: CASSLEGARGTDTQYF. CDR3 sequence (DNA): TGTGCCAGCAGCTTAGAGGGGGCGCGGGGCACAGATACGCAGTATTTT.